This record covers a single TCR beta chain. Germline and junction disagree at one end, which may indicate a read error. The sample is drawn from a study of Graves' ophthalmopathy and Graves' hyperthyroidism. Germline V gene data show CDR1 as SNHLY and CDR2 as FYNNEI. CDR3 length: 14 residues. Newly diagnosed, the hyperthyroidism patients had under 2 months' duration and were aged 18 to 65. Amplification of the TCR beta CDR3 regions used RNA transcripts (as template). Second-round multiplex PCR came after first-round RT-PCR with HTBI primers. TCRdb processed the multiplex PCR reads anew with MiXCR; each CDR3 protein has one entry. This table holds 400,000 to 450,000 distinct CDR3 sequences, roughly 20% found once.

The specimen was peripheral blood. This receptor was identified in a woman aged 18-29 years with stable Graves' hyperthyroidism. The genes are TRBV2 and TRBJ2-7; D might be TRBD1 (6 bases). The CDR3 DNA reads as TGTGCCGGCAGTGAAGGGGGAAGCGGCTACGAGCAGTACTTC. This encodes CAGSEGGSGYEQYF. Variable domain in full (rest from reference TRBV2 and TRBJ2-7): EPEVTQTPSHQVTQMGQEVILRCVPISNHLYFYWYRQILGQKVEFLVSFYNNEISEKSEIFDDQFSVERPDGSNFTLKIRSTKLEDSAMYFCAGSEGGSGYEQYFGPGTRLTVT.